One T cell receptor (beta chain) is described in this entry. This clone turned up a few times. No cognate antigen has been identified for it. Base qualities were left out, and no much larger clone turns up one base away. The record originates from a study of memory CD4+ T cells and cytomegalovirus serostatus (dated by TCRdb to the late 2010s). Regarding the complete study: A total of roughly 33 healthy Belgian adults, of whom 9 were CMV seropositive and 24 were CMV seronegative, were included in the cohort. The study sequenced CD4+ memory TCRbeta repertoires of a Belgian cohort with known cytomegalovirus serostatus to replicate a published TCR-based CMV serostatus classifier. What the study reported, not specific to this receptor: Of under 200 previously reported CMV-associated TCRbeta sequences, about 72 appeared in the CD4+ memory repertoires, each in one to five individuals. For predicting CMV serostatus, the median bootstrapped AUC was approximately 0.95 using the original framework and approximately 0.91 using a US-trained random forest. Only CD4+CD45RO+ memory cells were sequenced, unlike the original study, which covered naive and memory CD4+ and CD8+ populations. The results were read as suggesting that the CMV-associated TCR signature is, for the most part, present in the CD4+ memory repertoire. The original-framework classifier achieved a median bootstrapped AUC of 0.95 with a 95% CI of 0.76-1.00 on the Belgian cohort.

Single viable CD3+CD4+CD8-CD45RO+ cells were sorted as memory CD4+ T cells on a FACSAria II. CMV serostatus was determined with a Roche Elecsys assay detecting serum IgG against CMV pp150, pp28, p38 and p52. Following thawing, total CD4+ T cells were enriched through positive selection using CD4 magnetic microbeads. The samples came from a different study that was designed specifically to examine the CD4+ T cell memory repertoire. Following standard operating procedures, peripheral blood mononuclear cells were isolated and cryopreserved, while serum was kept at -80 degrees C. The staining used CD3-PerCP (BW264/56), CD4-APC (RPA-T4), CD45RO-PE (UCHT1) and CD8-Pacific Orange (3B5) antibodies, and Sytox blue was used to exclude non-viable cells. The Quick-DNA Microprep Kit was used to extract genomic DNA from the sorted cells. Amplification of TCRbeta DNA was done with the immunoSEQ hsTCRbeta kit, following the protocol from the manufacturer. An Illumina MiSeq instrument was used to sequence the TCRbeta libraries. From the authors' description of their analysis: After out-of-frame sequences were removed, 2 million to 2.5 million distinct TCRbeta sequences remained, averaging about 67,000 per individual. Each individual was scored according to the count of 164 previously reported CMV-associated TCRbeta sequences and the total productive distinct TCRbeta count. A beta-binomial model was reimplemented in Python, and scikit-learn random forests with default parameters were trained on US cohort data. Classifier performance on the Belgian cohort was summarized as median AUC with percentile confidence intervals calculated over 10,000 bootstrap iterations. Held by TCRdb, this immuneACCESS table contains in-frame sequences only and omits some clones. Under half of the omission traces to an unresolved V gene where checked; the cause of the rest is unknown. V and J calls and clone size follow that table, whereas D and trimming were derived from the DNA. The sample table lists 60,000 or so clones, approximately 86% of them with a count of one. The ten largest clones represent 0.5% of the sample.

There are 14 amino acids in the CDR3, from cysteine to phenylalanine inclusive. The retained sequence is limited to the CDR3, 42 bases, with the frame set at the first base. CDR1 and CDR2, per the germline V gene (reference sequence), are SGHNT and YYREEE. The junction shows trimming of 0 bases on V and 3 bases on J, plus 10 bases between the germline ends. The sequence came from an adult in good health and CMV-seronegative. Some clones in this sample may be carry-over from other donors' samples. Sequencing input: memory CD4+ T cells from blood. This receptor chain uses TRBV5-4 and TRBJ2-7; the D segment cannot be called with confidence. CDR3 loop: CASSLGGAHYEQYF. The base sequence is TGTGCCAGCAGCTTGGGCGGCGCGCACTACGAGCAGTACTTC. Reference TRBV5-4 and TRBJ2-7 proteins supply the regions before and after the CDR3; the full variable domain is: ETGVTQSPTHLIKTRGQQVTLRCSSQSGHNTVSWYQQALGQGPQFIFQYYREEENGRGNFPPRFSGLQFPNYSSELNVNALELDDSALYLCASSLGGAHYEQYFGPGTRLTVT.